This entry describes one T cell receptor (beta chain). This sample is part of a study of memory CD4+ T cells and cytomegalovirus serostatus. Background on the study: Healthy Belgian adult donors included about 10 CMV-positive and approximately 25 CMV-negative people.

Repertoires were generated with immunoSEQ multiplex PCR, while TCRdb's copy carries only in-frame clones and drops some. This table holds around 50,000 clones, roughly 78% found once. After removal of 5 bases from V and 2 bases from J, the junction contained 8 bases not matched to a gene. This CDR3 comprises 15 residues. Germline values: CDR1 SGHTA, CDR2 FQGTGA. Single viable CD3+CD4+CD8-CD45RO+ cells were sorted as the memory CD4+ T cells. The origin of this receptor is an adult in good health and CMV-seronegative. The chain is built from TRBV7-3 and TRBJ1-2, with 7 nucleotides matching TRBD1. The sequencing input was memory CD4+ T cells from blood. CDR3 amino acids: CASSPEGQSNYGYTF. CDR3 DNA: TGTGCCAGCAGCCCAGAGGGACAGTCGAACTATGGCTACACCTTC. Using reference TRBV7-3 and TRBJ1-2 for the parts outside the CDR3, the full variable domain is GAGVSQTPSNKVTEKGKYVELRCDPISGHTALYWYRQSLGQGPEFLIYFQGTGAADDSGLPNDRFFAVRPEGSVSTLKIQRTERGDSAVYLCASSPEGQSNYGYTFGSGTRLTVV.